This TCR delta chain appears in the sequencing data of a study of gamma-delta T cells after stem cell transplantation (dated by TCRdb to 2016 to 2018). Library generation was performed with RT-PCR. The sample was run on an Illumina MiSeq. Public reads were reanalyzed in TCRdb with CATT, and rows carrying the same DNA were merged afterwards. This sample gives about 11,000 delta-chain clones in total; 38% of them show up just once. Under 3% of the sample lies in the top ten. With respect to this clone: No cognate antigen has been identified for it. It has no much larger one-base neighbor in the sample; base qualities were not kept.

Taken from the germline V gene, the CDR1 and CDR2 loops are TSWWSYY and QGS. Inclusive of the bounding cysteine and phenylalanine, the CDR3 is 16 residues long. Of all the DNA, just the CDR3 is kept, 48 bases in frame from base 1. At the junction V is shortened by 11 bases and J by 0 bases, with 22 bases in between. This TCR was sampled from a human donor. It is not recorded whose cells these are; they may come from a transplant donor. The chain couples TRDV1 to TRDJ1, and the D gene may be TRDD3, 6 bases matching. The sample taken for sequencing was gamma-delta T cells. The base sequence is TGTGCTAGTAAGAGGAAATGCGGGGATTACACCGATAAACTCATCTTT. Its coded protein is CASKRKCGDYTDKLIF.